The clone carrying this T cell receptor (beta chain) came up many times. Antigen specificity is unknown. It was considered stable Graves' hyperthyroidism when ophthalmopathy did not progress within 18 months. It was uncontrolled infection, other autoimmune disease, pregnancy or lactation that excluded patients. Germline CDR1 ENHRY, CDR2 SYGVKD. The CDR3 has 15 amino acids. V lost 0 bases, J lost 2 bases, and 10 bases lay in between. The sample comes from a study of T cells in Graves' hyperthyroidism and ophthalmopathy. Turning to the study itself: Sampling of peripheral blood happened at initial diagnosis, prior to any treatment. Whole-study results and caveats: A 13 V-J model separated ophthalmopathy from stable hyperthyroidism.

Amplification of TCR beta CDR3 regions was performed using RNA transcripts as template. Using the HTBI primer set, a first-round RT-PCR was run on the TCR CDR3. Each CDR3 protein gets one entry after TCRdb re-called the multiplex PCR reads with MiXCR. The sample consists of roughly 660,000 distinct CDR3 sequences, around 15% of them appearing once. The rearrangement links TRBV10-3 to TRBJ1-1; no reliable D call. The specimen sequenced was blood. The receptor's source is a man aged 50 to 60 with Graves' hyperthyroidism. The CDR3 nucleotides are TGTGCCATCAGTGAGTCGAGACACCCTAACACTGAAGCTTTCTTT. Amino acids: CAISESRHPNTEAFF.